Presented here are 4 T cell receptor beta chains from one specimen sequenced in a study of CD8 T cells in Susac syndrome. Random hexamers served to reverse transcribe roughly 0.45 to 1 ug RNA. From the immunoSEQ multiplex PCR reads, TCRdb called clonotypes with MiXCR, one entry per CDR3 protein. Here the sample spans fewer than 350,000 distinct CDR3 sequences, 75% to 85% being singletons. The sequencing input was CD8+ T cells from PBMCs. The receptors stem from a human donor with multiple sclerosis.

The chain employs TRBV3-1 and TRBJ1-4; TRBD1 agrees at 9 bases. From germline, CDR1 is LGHDT and CDR2 YNNKEL (reference sequence). Losses at the gene ends were 0 bases for V and 7 bases for J; bases not matched to a gene: 6. The CDR3 spans 16 residues. The CDR3 DNA follows: TGTGCCAGCAGCCAAGAAGCTGGACAGGGGCGTGAAAAACTGTTTTTT. This translates into CASSQEAGQGREKLFF.

The chain recombines TRBV5-1 with TRBJ1-1; D not resolved. CDR1 and CDR2 (germline): SGHRS, YFSETQ. CDR3 length equals 14 residues. V shed 4 bases and J shed 2 bases, with 12 bases lying between them. The CDR3 DNA follows: TGCGCCAGCAGCACGGGCCCTACAAACACTGAAGCTTTCTTT. Protein product: CASSTGPTNTEAFF. The full variable domain, in which reference TRBV5-1 and TRBJ1-1 provide the parts outside the CDR3, is KAGVTQTPRYLIKTRGQQVTLSCSPISGHRSVSWYQQTPGQGLQFLFEYFSETQRNKGNFPGRFSGRQFSNSRSEMNVSTLELGDSALYLCASSTGPTNTEAFFGQGTRLTVV.

This clonotype has only one observation. The gene calls are TRBV28 and TRBJ2-7; weak D call: TRBD1 (6 bases). Trimming shortened V by 6 bases and J by 2 bases, and 17 bases separated the two germline ends. Germline V gene sequence: CDR1 MDHEN, CDR2 SYDVKM. The CDR3 has 15 amino acids. The CDR3 is CASRDPTGTTYEQYF. CDR3 DNA sequence: TGTGCCAGCAGAGATCCGACAGGAACAACCTACGAGCAGTACTTC.

This clonotype was detected once. The genes are TRBV28 and TRBJ2-3; D tentatively fits TRBD1 or TRBD2 (5 bases each). The CDR3 spans 13 residues. Trimming stripped 5 bases from V and 6 bases from J, with 12 bases between. Germline CDR1 MDHEN, CDR2 SYDVKM. CDR3 amino acids: CASSGHTGDTQYF. The DNA for the CDR3 is TGTGCCAGCAGTGGACACACGGGGGATACGCAGTATTTT.